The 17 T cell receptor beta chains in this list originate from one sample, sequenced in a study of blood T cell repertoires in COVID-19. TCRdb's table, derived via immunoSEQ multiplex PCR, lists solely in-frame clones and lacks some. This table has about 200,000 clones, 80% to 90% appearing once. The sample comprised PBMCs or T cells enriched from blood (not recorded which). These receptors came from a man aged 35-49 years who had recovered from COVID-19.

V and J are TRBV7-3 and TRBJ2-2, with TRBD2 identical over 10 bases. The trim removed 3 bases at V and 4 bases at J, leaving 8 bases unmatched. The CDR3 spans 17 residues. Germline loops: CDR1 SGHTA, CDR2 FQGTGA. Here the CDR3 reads CASSFQPSGSSTGELFF. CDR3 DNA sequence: TGTGCCAGCAGCTTCCAACCTAGCGGGAGTAGCACCGGGGAGCTGTTTTTT.

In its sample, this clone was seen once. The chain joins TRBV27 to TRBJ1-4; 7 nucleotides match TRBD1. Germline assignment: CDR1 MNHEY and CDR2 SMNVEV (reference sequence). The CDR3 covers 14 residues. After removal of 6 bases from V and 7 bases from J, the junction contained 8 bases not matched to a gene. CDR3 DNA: TGTGCCAGCAGACCCCCCGACAGGGTTGAAAAACTGTTTTTT. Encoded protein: CASRPPDRVEKLFF.

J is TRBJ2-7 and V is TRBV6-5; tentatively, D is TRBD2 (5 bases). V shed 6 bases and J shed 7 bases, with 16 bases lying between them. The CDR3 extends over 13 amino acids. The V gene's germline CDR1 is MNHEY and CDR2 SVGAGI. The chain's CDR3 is CASSHGGLGEQYF. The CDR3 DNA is TGTGCCAGCAGCCATGGCGGGTTGGGGGAGCAGTACTTC.

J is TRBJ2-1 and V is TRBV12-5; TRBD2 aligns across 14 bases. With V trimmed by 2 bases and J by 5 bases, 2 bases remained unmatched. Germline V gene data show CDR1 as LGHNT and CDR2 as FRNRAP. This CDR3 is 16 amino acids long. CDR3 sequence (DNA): TGTGCTAGTGGTTTGTTGACTAGCGGGGGGGACAATGAGCAGTTCTTC. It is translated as CASGLLTSGGDNEQFF. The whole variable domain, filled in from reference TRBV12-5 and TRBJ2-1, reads DARVTQTPRHKVTEMGQEVTMRCQPILGHNTVFWYRQTMMQGLELLAYFRNRAPLDDSGMPKDRFSAEMPDATLATLKIQPSEPRDSAVYFCASGLLTSGGDNEQFFGPGTRLTVL.

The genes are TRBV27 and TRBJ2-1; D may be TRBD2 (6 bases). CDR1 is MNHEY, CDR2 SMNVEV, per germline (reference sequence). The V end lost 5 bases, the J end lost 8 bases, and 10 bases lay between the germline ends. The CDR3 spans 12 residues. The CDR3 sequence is CASSLSGHEQFF. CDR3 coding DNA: TGTGCCAGCAGTCTTAGCGGTCATGAGCAGTTCTTC.

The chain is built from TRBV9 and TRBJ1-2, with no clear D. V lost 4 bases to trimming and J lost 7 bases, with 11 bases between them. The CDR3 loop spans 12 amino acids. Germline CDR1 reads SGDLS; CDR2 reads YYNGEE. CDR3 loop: CASSLGRAGYTF. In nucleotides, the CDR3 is TGTGCCAGCAGCCTAGGGAGGGCTGGCTACACCTTC.

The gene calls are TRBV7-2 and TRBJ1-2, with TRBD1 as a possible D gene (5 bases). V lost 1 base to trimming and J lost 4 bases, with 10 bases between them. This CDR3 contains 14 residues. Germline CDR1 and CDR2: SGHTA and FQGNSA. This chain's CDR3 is CASSLDPQGYGYTF. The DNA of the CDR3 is TGTGCCAGCAGCTTAGACCCGCAGGGCTATGGCTACACCTTC.

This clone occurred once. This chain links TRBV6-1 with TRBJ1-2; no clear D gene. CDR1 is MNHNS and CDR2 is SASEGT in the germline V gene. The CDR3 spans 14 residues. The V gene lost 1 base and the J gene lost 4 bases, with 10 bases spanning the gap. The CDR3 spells CASSEGGRGYGYTF. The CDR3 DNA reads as TGTGCCAGCAGTGAAGGTGGGAGAGGCTATGGCTACACCTTC.

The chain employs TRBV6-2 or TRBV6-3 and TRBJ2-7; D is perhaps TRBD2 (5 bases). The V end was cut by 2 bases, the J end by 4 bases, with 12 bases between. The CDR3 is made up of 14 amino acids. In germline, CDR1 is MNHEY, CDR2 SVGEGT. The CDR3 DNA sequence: TGTGCCAGCAGTTACCCAGCGGTTACTTACGAGCAGTACTTC. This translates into CASSYPAVTYEQYF.

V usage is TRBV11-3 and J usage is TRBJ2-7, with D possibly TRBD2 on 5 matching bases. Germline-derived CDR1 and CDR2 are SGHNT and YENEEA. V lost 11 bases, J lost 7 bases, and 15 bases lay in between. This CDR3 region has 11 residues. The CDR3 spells CAGAVPGEQYV. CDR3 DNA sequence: TGTGCCGGAGCCGTGCCGGGGGAGCAGTACGTC.

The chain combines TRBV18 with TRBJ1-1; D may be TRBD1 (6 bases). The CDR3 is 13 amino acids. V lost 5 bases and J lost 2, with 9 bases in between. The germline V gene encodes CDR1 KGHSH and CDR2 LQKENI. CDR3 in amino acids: CASSLGQNTEAFF. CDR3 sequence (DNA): TGTGCCAGCTCATTGGGACAAAACACTGAAGCTTTCTTT.

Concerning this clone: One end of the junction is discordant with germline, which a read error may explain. In DNA form, the CDR3 reads TGTGCCAGCAGCTTGACAGGGGGGTTATTAACTAACTTC. Protein product: CASSLTGGLLTNF. The chain recombines TRBV5-6 with TRBJ2-5, with 8 bases matching TRBD1. The CDR3 is 13 amino acids. Germline CDR1 and CDR2: SGHDT and YYEEEE.

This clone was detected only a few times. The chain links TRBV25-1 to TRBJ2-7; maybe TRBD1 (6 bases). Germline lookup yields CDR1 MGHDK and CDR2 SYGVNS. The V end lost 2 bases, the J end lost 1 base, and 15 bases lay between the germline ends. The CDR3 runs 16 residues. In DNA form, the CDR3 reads TGTGCCAGCAGTGAAGGCCACAGGGAAGTTTCCTACGAGCAGTACGTC. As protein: CASSEGHREVSYEQYV.

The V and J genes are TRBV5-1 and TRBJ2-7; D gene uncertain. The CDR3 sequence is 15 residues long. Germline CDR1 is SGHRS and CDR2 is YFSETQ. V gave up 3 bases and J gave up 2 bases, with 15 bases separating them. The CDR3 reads CASSSPPRGTYEQYV. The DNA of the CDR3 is TGCGCCAGCAGCTCCCCCCCTCGAGGCACCTACGAGCAGTACGTC.

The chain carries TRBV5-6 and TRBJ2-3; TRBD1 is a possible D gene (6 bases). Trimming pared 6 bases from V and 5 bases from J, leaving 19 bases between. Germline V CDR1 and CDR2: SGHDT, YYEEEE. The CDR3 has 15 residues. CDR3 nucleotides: TGTGCCAGCAACAGGGATTACTTGAATAAAGATACGCAGTATTTT. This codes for CASNRDYLNKDTQYF. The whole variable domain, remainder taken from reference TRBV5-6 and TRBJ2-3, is DAGVTQSPTHLIKTRGQQVTLRCSPKSGHDTVSWYQQALGQGPQFIFQYYEEEERQRGNFPDRFSGHQFPNYSSELNVNALLLGDSALYLCASNRDYLNKDTQYFGPGTRLTVL.

In nucleotides, the CDR3 is TGTGCCAGCAGCTTCGGGGGGGGCCACGGGTTCAATGAGCAGTTCTTC. This sequence encodes CASSFGGGHGFNEQFF. The chain employs TRBV11-3 and TRBJ2-1; TRBD2 matches at 8 bases. Germline loops: CDR1 SGHNT, CDR2 YENEEA. The J segment lost 6 bases and the V segment lost 3 bases, leaving 10 bases of the junction unmatched. CDR3 length: 16 amino acids.

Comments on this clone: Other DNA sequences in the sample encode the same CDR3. CDR3 amino acids: CASSPGGTDTQYF. The CDR3 DNA reads TGTGCCAGCAGCCCGGGGGGCACAGATACGCAGTATTTT. The chain carries TRBV7-2 and TRBJ2-3; D possibly corresponds to TRBD2 (6 bases). From germline, CDR1 is SGHTA and CDR2 FQGNSA. The CDR3 runs 13 residues. V lost 5 bases and J 1 base, leaving 7 bases between the germline ends.